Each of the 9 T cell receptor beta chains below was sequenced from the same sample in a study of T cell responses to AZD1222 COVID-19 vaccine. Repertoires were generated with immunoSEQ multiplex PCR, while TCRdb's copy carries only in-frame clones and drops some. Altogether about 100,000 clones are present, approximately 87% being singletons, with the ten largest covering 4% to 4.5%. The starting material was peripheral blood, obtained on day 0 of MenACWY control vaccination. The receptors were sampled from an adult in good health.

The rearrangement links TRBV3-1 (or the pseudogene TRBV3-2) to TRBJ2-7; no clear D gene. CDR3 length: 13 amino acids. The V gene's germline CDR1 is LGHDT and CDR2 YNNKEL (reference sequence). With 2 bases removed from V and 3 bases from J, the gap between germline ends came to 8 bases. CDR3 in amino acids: CASSQNPRYEQYF. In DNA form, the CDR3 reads TGTGCCAGCAGCCAAAACCCCCGCTACGAGCAGTACTTC.

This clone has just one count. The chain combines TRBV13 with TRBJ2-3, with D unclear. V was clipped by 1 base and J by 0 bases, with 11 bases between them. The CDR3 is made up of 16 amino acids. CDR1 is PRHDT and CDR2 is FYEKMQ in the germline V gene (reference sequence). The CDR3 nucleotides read TGTGCCAGCAGCTTAGTGGCAGGACCAAGCACAGATACGCAGTATTTT. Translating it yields CASSLVAGPSTDTQYF.

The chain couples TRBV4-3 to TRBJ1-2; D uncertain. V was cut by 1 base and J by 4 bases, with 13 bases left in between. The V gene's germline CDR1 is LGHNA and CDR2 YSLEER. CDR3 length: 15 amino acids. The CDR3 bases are TGCGCCAGCAGCCAAGGGAGGGAAGCAGCCTATGGCTACACCTTC. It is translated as CASSQGREAAYGYTF.

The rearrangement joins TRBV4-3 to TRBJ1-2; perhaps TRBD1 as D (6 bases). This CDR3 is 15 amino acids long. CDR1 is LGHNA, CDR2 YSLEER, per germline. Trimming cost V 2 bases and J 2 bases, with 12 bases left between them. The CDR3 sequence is CASSQIQGRNYGYTF. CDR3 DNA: TGCGCCAGCAGCCAAATACAGGGAAGAAACTATGGCTACACCTTC.

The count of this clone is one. This CDR3 is CASKKPQNTEAFF. The CDR3, as DNA: TGTGCCAGCAAGAAGCCCCAGAACACTGAAGCTTTCTTT. The V gene is TRBV6-5, the J gene TRBJ1-1; D remains ambiguous. The CDR3 length is 13 residues. Trimming took off 7 bases at V and 1 base at J, with 10 bases between the two ends. Germline lookup yields CDR1 MNHEY and CDR2 SVGAGI.

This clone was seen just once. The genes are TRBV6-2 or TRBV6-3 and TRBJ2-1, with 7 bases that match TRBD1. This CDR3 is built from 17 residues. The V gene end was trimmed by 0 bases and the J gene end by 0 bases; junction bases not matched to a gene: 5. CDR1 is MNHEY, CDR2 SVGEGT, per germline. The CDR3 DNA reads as TGTGCCAGCAGTTACTCCGAAGGGGACAGCTCCTACAATGAGCAGTTCTTC. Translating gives CASSYSEGDSSYNEQFF.

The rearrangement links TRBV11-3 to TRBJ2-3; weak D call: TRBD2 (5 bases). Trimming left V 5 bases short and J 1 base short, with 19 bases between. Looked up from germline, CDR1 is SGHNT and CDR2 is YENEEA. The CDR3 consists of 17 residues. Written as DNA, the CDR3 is TGTGCCAGCAGCCCCAGGCAGACACCGCGGGGCACAGATACGCAGTATTTT. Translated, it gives CASSPRQTPRGTDTQYF.

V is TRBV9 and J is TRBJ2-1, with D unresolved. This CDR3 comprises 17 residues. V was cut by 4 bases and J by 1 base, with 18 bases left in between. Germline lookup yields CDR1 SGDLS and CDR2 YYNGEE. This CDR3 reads CASSRSLNSASYNEQFF. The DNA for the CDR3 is TGTGCCAGCAGCCGCTCCCTGAACAGCGCTTCCTACAATGAGCAGTTCTTC.

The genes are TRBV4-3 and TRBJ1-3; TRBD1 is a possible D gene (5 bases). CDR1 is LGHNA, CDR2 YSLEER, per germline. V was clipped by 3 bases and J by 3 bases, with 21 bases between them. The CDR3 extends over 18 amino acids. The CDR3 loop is CASSQGWGRVESGNTIYF. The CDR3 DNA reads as TGCGCCAGCAGCCAGGGGTGGGGCAGGGTCGAAAGTGGAAACACCATATATTTT.